The 14 T cell receptor beta chains in this list originate from one sample, sequenced in a study of molecular identifiers for immune sequencing clone quantification. TCRdb reanalysed the PCR reads using MiXCR and keeps one entry per CDR3 protein. The sample has just under 65,000 distinct CDR3 sequences, about 17% seen once. Sequencing was carried out using naive CD8+ T cells from blood, with Jurkat cell RNA spiked in. As to subset: FACS-sorted CD8+CD4-CCR7+CD45RA+ naive T cells. These receptors were taken from a human donor in good health. Some libraries in this study had Jurkat cell RNA spiked in.

Concerning this clonotype itself: A read error is possible here, since a much larger clone lies one base away. The chain carries TRBV4-1 and TRBJ2-1; D is perhaps TRBD2 (5 bases). The germline V and J ends were trimmed by 1 base and 0 bases, with 13 bases remaining between them. CDR3 length: 17 amino acids. Germline lookup yields CDR1 MGHRA and CDR2 YSYEKL. CDR3 protein: CASSQGSRRSSYNEQFF. In DNA, the CDR3 is TGCGCCAGCAGCCAAGGGTCTCGGAGGAGCTCCTACAATGAGCAGTTCTTC.

This clonotype was detected ten times or more. The chain employs TRBV3-1 and TRBJ2-5; no firm D call. This CDR3 contains 15 residues. The V end was cut by 0 bases, the J end by 2 bases, with 10 bases between. CDR1 is LGHDT, CDR2 YNNKEL, per germline (reference sequence). In DNA, the CDR3 is TGTGCCAGCAGCCAAGATGATTCCCTTCAAGAGACCCAGTACTTC. It is translated as CASSQDDSLQETQYF.

This chain uses TRBV6-1 with TRBJ1-1; maybe TRBD1 (5 bases). Germline V gene data show CDR1 as MNHNS and CDR2 as SASEGT. The V end was cut by 5 bases, the J end by 8 bases, with 18 bases between. The CDR3 is made up of 14 amino acids. The DNA of the CDR3 is TGTGCCAGCAGTCAAACCAGGGACCGTTCAGAAGCTTTCTTT. Translation gives CASSQTRDRSEAFF.

The table lists this clonotype with many counts. The CDR3 spells CASSTGTGLLDTQYF. DNA for the CDR3: TGTGCCAGCAGCACCGGGACAGGGTTGTTAGATACGCAGTATTTT. The chain links TRBV13 to TRBJ2-3; 9 nucleotides match TRBD1. This CDR3 is 15 amino acids long. Germline-derived CDR1 and CDR2 are PRHDT and FYEKMQ (reference sequence). Losses at the gene ends were 5 bases for V and 5 bases for J; bases not matched to a gene: 8.

This clonotype occurred many times. V is TRBV7-9 and J is TRBJ2-5; tentative D call: TRBD2 (5 bases). Germline V gives CDR1 SEHNR, CDR2 FQNEAQ (reference sequence). This CDR3 has 15 residues. V lost 4 bases to trimming and J lost 5 bases, with 17 bases between them. The CDR3 bases are TGTGCCAGCAGCTCCCCTGAGGGAAGCAGCGAGACCCAGTACTTC. Translated: CASSSPEGSSETQYF.

This clonotype came up many times. The V call is TRBV6-5, the J call TRBJ2-6; 7 bases are shared with TRBD1. Trimming removed 0 bases from V and 0 bases from J; junction bases left unmatched: 8. CDR1 and CDR2 (germline): MNHEY, SVGAGI. The CDR3 totals 19 residues. The CDR3 region is CASSYSVGTVISGANVLTF. The CDR3, as DNA: TGTGCCAGCAGTTACTCAGTCGGGACAGTGATCTCTGGGGCCAACGTCCTGACTTTC.

As to this clonotype: An end of the junction differs from the germline gene, which may be a read error. The CDR3 spells CASSDLLGLAGRDKNTQYF. CDR3 DNA: TGTGCCAGCAGCGATCTCCTGGGACTAGCGGGAAGAGACAAAAACACTCAGTACTTC. This rearrangement joins TRBV28 to TRBJ2-4; 13 positions match TRBD2. The CDR3 loop spans 19 amino acids. The germline CDR1 and CDR2 sequences are MDHEN and SYDVKM.

This clonotype has a count of ten or more. The chain has TRBV6-5 and TRBJ2-7, with TRBD2 identical over 8 bases. CDR3 length: 15 residues. With V trimmed by 0 bases and J by 0 bases, 1 base remained unmatched. CDR1 is MNHEY, CDR2 SVGAGI, per germline. The CDR3, as DNA: TGTGCCAGCAGTTACTCAACTAGCGGCTCCTACGAGCAGTACTTC. Its protein is CASSYSTSGSYEQYF.

This clonotype was seen more than once but under ten times. A much larger clone differs from this one at a single base, so this may be a read error. The gene calls are TRBV24-1 and TRBJ2-5; a possible D gene is TRBD2 (5 bases). This CDR3 contains 17 residues. CDR1 and CDR2 from the germline V gene are KGHDR and SFDVKD. The CDR3 bases are TGTGCCACCAGTGATTTTTCTGGCGGGCCGGATGAAGAGGCCCAGTACTTC. Amino acids: CATSDFSGGPDEEAQYF.

The genes are TRBV7-9 and TRBJ2-5; weak D call: TRBD2 (6 bases). The CDR3 spans 13 residues. Trimming took off 5 bases at V and 5 bases at J, with 12 bases between the two ends. CDR1 is SEHNR and CDR2 is FQNEAQ in the germline V gene (reference sequence). The chain's CDR3 is CASSAGGLETQYF. The CDR3 DNA reads TGTGCCAGCAGCGCCGGGGGATTGGAGACCCAGTACTTC. The full variable domain, with the rest looked up from reference TRBV7-9 and TRBJ2-5, is DTGVSQNPRHKITKRGQNVTFRCDPISEHNRLYWYRQTLGQGPEFLTYFQNEAQLEKSRLLSDRFSAERPKGSFSTLEIQRTEQGDSAMYLCASSAGGLETQYFGPGTRLLVL.

This clonotype has at least ten counts. In nucleotides, the CDR3 is TGTGCCAGCAGCAACCGGGACGGATACGAGCAGTACTTC. It codes for CASSNRDGYEQYF. The V gene is TRBV7-9, the J gene TRBJ2-7; D is tentatively TRBD1 or TRBD2 (5 bases each). This CDR3 is 13 amino acids long. CDR1 and CDR2 (germline): SEHNR, FQNEAQ (reference sequence). The V gene lost 5 bases and the J gene lost 4 bases, with 12 bases spanning the gap. Together with reference TRBV7-9 and TRBJ2-7, the CDR3 gives the full variable domain: DTGVSQNPRHKITKRGQNVTFRCDPISEHNRLYWYRQTLGQGPEFLTYFQNEAQLEKSRLLSDRFSAERPKGSFSTLEIQRTEQGDSAMYLCASSNRDGYEQYFGPGTRLTVT.

In this sample, this clonotype turned up a few times. The gene calls are TRBV27 and TRBJ2-2; D might be TRBD1 (6 bases). Trimming took 2 bases from V and 9 from J, leaving 10 bases between them. The CDR3 consists of 13 residues. Germline V gene sequence: CDR1 MNHEY, CDR2 SMNVEV (reference sequence). CDR3 loop: CASSLKGTRELFF. CDR3 coding DNA: TGTGCCAGCAGTTTAAAAGGGACAAGGGAGCTGTTTTTT.

V is TRBV6-5 and J is TRBJ2-5; 7 bases match TRBD1. Germline V CDR1 and CDR2: MNHEY, SVGAGI. The ends lost 0 bases at V and 0 bases at J; junction bases unmatched: 1. The CDR3 loop spans 15 amino acids. The DNA for the CDR3 is TGTGCCAGCAGTTACTCGACAGGGTACCAAGAGACCCAGTACTTC. Protein sequence: CASSYSTGYQETQYF.

Comment on this clonotype: At one of its ends the junction is not consistent with the germline gene, which may arise from a read error. The chain combines TRBV20-1 with TRBJ2-1, with 7 bases fitting TRBD1. CDR1 DFQATT and CDR2 SNEGSKA come from the germline V gene (reference sequence). The CDR3 length is 14 residues. CDR3 residues: CSARDGDRYNERFF. The CDR3 coding sequence is TGCAGTGCTAGAGATGGGGACAGATACAATGAGCGGTTCTTC.